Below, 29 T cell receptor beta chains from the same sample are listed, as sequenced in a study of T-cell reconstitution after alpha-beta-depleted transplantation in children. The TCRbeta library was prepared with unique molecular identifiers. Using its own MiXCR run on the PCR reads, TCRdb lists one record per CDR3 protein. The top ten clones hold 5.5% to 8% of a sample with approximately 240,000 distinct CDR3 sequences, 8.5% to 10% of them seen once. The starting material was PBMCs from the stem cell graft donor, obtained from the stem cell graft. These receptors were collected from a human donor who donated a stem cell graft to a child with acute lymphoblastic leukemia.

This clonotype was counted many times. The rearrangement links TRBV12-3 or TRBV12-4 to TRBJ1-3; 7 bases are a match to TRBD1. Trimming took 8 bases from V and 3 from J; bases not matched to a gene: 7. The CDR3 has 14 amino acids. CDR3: CASQTGLYGNTIYF. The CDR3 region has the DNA TGTGCCAGCCAGACAGGGCTGTATGGAAACACCATATATTTT.

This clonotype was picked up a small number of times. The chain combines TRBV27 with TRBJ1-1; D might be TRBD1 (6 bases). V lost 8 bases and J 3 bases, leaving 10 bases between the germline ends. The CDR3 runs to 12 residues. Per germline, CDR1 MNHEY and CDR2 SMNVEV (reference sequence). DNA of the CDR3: TGTGCCAGCGGGACAAGTTACACTGAAGCTTTCTTT. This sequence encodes CASGTSYTEAFF.

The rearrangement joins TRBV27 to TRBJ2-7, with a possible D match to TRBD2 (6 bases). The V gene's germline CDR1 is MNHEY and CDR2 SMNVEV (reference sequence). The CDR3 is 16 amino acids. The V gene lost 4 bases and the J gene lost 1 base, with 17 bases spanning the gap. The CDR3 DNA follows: TGTGCCAGCAGTTCAGACCCGCGGGACCGATCCTACGAGCAGTACTTC. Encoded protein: CASSSDPRDRSYEQYF.

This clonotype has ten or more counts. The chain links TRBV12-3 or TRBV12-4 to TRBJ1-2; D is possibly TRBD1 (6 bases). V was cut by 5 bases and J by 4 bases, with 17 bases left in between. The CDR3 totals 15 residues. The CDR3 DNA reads TGTGCCAGCAGTCCCCAATTCGACAGGCTCTATGGCTACACCTTC. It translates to CASSPQFDRLYGYTF.

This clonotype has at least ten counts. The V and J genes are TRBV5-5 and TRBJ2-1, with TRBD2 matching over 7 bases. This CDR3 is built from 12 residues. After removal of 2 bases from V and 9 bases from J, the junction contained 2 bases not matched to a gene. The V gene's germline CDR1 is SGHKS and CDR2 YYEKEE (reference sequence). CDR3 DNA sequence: TGTGCCAGCAGCTTTCGGGGGGTTGAGCAGTTCTTC. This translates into CASSFRGVEQFF.

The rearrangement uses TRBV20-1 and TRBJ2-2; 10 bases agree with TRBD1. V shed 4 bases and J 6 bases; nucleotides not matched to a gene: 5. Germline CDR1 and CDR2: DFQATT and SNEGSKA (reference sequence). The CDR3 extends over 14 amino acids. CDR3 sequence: CSATGQGIPGELFF. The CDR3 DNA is TGCAGTGCTACGGGACAGGGGATCCCCGGGGAGCTGTTTTTT.

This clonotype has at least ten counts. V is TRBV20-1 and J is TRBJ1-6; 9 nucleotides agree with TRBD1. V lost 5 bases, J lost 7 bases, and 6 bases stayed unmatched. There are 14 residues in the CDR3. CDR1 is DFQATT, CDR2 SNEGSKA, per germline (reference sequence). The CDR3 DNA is TGCAGTGCTTCCAACAGGGGGCTCAATTCACCCCTCCACTTT. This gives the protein CSASNRGLNSPLHF.

The CDR3, as DNA: TGCAGTGCTACCCCAGAGGAGACCCAGTACTTC. This translates into CSATPEETQYF. The J gene is TRBJ2-5, the V gene TRBV20-1; D uncertain. V lost 4 bases and J 5 bases, leaving 8 bases between the germline ends. This CDR3 region has 11 residues. Germline V gene lookup returns CDR1 DFQATT and CDR2 SNEGSKA (reference sequence).

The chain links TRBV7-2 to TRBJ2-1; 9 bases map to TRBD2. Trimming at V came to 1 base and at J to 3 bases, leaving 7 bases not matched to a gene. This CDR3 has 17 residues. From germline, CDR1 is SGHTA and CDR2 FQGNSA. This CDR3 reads CASSLELAGTYYNEQFF. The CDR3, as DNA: TGTGCCAGCAGCTTAGAGCTAGCGGGGACCTACTACAATGAGCAGTTCTTC.

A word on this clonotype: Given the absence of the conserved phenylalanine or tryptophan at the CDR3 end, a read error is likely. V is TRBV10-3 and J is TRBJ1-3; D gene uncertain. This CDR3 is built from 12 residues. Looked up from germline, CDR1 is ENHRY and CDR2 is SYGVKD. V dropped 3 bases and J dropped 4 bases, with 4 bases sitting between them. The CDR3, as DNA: TGTGCCATCAGTGAATCGGGAAACACCATATATGTT. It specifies CAISESGNTIYV.

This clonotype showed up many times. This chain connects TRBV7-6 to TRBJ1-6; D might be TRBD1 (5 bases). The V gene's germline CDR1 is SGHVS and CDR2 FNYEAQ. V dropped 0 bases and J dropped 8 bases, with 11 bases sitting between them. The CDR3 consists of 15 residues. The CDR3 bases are TGTGCCAGCAGCTTAGCACACGGGGGGGATTCACCCCTCCACTTT. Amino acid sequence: CASSLAHGGDSPLHF. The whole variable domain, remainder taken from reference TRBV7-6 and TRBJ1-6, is GAGVSQSPRYKVTKRGQDVALRCDPISGHVSLYWYRQALGQGPEFLTYFNYEAQQDKSGLPNDRFSAERPEGSISTLTIQRTEQRDSAMYRCASSLAHGGDSPLHFGNGTRLTVT.

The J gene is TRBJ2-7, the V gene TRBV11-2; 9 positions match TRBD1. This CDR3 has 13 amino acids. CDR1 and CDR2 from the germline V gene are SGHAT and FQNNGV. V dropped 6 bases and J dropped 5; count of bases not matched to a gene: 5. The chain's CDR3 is CASRRDRVNEQYF. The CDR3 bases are TGTGCCAGCAGAAGGGACAGGGTGAACGAGCAGTACTTC.

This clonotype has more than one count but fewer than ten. This CDR3 is CASRTGISRNTEAFF. The CDR3 nucleotides are TGCGCCAGCCGGACAGGGATCTCCCGAAACACTGAAGCTTTCTTT. The chain employs TRBV5-1 and TRBJ1-1; 8 nucleotides line up with TRBD1. V shed 7 bases and J 2 bases; nucleotides not matched to a gene: 10. Germline CDR1 and CDR2: SGHRS and YFSETQ. The CDR3 has 15 amino acids. Supplemented by reference TRBV5-1 and TRBJ1-1, the full variable domain reads KAGVTQTPRYLIKTRGQQVTLSCSPISGHRSVSWYQQTPGQGLQFLFEYFSETQRNKGNFPGRFSGRQFSNSRSEMNVSTLELGDSALYLCASRTGISRNTEAFFGQGTRLTVV.

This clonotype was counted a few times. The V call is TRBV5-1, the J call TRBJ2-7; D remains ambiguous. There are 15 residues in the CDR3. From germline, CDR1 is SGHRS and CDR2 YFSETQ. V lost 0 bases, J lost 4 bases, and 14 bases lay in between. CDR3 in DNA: TGCGCCAGCAGCTTGGGGGTGAGGTTCGCGTACGAGCAGTACTTC. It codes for CASSLGVRFAYEQYF.

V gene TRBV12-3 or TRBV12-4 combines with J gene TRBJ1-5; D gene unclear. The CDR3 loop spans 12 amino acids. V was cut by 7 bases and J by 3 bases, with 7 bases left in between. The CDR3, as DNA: TGTGCCAGCACCTCAGACAATCAGCCCCAGCATTTT. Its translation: CASTSDNQPQHF.

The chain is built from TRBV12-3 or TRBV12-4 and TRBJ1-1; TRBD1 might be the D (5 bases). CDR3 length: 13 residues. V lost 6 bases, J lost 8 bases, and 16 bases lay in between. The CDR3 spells CASRLRLGPEAFF. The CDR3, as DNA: TGTGCCAGCAGGTTACGTCTGGGGCCCGAAGCTTTCTTT.

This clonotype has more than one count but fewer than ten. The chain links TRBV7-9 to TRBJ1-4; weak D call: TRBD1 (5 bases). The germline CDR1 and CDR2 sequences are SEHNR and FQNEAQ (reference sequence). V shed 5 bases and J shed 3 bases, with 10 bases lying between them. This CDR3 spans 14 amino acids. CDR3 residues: CASSPRDANEKLFF. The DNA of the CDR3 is TGTGCCAGCAGCCCCAGGGACGCTAATGAAAAACTGTTTTTT.

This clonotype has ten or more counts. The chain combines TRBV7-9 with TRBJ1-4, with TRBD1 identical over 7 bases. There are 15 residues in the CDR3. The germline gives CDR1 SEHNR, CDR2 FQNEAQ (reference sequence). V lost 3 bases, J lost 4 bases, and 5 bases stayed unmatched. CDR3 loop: CASSFGDSSNEKLFF. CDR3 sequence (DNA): TGTGCCAGCAGCTTCGGGGACAGCAGTAATGAAAAACTGTTTTTT. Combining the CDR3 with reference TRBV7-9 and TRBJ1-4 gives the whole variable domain DTGVSQNPRHKITKRGQNVTFRCDPISEHNRLYWYRQTLGQGPEFLTYFQNEAQLEKSRLLSDRFSAERPKGSFSTLEIQRTEQGDSAMYLCASSFGDSSNEKLFFGSGTQLSVL.

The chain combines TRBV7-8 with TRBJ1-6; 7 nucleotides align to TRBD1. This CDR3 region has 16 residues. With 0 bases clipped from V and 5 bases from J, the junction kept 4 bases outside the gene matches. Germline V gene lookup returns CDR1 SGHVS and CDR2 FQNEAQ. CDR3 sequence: CASSLAGGGNNSPLHF. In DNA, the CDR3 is TGTGCCAGCAGCTTAGCAGGGGGCGGTAATAATTCACCCCTCCACTTT.

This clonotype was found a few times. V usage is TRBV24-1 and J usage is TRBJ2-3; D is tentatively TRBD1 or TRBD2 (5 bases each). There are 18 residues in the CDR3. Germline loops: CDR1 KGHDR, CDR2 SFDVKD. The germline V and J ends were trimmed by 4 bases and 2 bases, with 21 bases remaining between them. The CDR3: CATSDHALVGESTDTQYF. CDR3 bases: TGTGCCACCAGTGACCATGCTTTAGTGGGGGAGTCCACAGATACGCAGTATTTT.

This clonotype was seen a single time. The CDR3 nucleotides read TGTGCCAGCAGCCCTCGACCGCCGGGAACGTTGGAAGAGACCCAGTACTTC. This encodes CASSPRPPGTLEETQYF. V is TRBV2 and J is TRBJ2-5; TRBD2 is a possible D gene (5 bases). Germline assignment: CDR1 SNHLY and CDR2 FYNNEI. V dropped 6 bases and J dropped 3 bases, with 23 bases sitting between them. The CDR3 covers 17 residues.

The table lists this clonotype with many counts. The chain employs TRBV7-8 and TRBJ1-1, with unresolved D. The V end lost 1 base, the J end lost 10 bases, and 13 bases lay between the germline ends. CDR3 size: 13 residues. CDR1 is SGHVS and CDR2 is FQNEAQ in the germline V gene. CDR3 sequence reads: CASSLDSEGRAFF. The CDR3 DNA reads TGTGCCAGCAGCTTAGATAGTGAAGGGCGAGCTTTCTTT.

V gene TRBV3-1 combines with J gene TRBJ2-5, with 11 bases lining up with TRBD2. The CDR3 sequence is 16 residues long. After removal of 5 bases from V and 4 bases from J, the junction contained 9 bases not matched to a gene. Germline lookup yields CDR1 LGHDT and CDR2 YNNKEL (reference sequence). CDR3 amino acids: CASSSSWLAGGETQYF. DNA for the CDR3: TGTGCCAGCAGCTCAAGCTGGCTAGCGGGGGGAGAGACCCAGTACTTC.

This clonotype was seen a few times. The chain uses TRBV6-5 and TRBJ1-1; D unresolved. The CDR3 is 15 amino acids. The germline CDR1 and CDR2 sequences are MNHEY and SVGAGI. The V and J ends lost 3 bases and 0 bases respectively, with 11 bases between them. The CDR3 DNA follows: TGTGCCAGCAGTTATTTGCGGACTTTGAACACTGAAGCTTTCTTT. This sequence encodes CASSYLRTLNTEAFF.

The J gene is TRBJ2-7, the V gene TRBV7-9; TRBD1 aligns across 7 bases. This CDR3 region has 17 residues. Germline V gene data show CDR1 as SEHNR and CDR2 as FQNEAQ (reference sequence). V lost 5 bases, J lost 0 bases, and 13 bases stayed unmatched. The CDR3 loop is CASSDPTSRTGSYEQYF. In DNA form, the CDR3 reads TGTGCCAGCAGCGACCCCACTTCGCGGACAGGCTCCTACGAGCAGTACTTC.

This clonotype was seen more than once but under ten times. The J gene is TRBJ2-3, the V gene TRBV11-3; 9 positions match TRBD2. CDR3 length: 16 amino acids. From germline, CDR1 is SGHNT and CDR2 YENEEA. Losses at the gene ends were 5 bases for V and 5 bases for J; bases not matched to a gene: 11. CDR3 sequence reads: CASSLSGGRQVDTQYF. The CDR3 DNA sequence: TGTGCCAGCAGCCTAAGCGGGGGGCGCCAGGTAGATACGCAGTATTTT.

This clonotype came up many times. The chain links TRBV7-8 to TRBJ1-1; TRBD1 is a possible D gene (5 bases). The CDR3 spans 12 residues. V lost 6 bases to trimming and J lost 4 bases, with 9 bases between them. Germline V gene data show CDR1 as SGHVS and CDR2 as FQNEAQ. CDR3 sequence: CASSPGFTEAFF. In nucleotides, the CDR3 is TGTGCCAGCAGTCCAGGGTTCACTGAAGCTTTCTTT.

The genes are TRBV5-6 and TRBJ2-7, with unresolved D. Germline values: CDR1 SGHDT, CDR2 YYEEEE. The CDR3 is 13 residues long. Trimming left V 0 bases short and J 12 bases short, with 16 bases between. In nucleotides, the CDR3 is TGTGCCAGCAGCTTGGAACGGCTTGAGAGCATGTACTTC. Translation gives CASSLERLESMYF.

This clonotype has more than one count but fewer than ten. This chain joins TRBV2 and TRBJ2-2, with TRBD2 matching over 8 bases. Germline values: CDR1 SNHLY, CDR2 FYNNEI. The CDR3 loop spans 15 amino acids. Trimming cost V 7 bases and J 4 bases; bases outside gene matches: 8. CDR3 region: CASKVAGPSTGELFF. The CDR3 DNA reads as TGTGCCAGCAAAGTAGCGGGACCGAGCACCGGGGAGCTGTTTTTT.